This T cell receptor (beta chain) was sequenced during a study of tissue T cells after allogeneic stem cell transplantation. CDR3 sequences, V/J genes, frequencies and template counts came from survey-depth TCRbeta sequencing. Measured with immunoSEQ multiplex PCR; TCRdb has only the in-frame clones, and not every one. The sample holds over 2,500 clones, 40% to 45% seen once. Findings of the study overall: Tissue-detected TCR repertoire was only partly captured by blood and spleen T cells. Anatomically similar tissues had similar TCR repertoires within each patient.

The V end was cut by 1 base, the J end by 0 bases, with 6 bases between. The CDR3 extends over 15 amino acids. CDR1 and CDR2 from the germline V gene are SNHLY and FYNGKV (reference sequence). Stated time point: mouse harvest day 14 after allogeneic transplant. The graft held 10^6 splenic CD5+ T cells and 10^7 T-cell-depleted bone marrow cells. B6 (H2b) cells into BALB/c (H2d) mice; tissues taken at day 7 or 14. This clone showed up just a few times. Its target is not known. Gene names refer to mouse genes. With the read ending 1 residue before the CDR3 end, the germline J gene is used to fill in that end.

The TCR comes from a female BALB/c mouse given C57BL/6 T cells with graft-versus-host disease after an allogeneic hematopoietic cell transplant. Source material: gut tissue. The chain has TRBV3 and TRBJ1-4, with D uncertain. CDR3 sequence reads: CASSLGQISNERLFF. Partial CDR3 DNA: TGTGCCAGCAGCTTAGGACAAATTTCCAACGAAAGATTATTT.